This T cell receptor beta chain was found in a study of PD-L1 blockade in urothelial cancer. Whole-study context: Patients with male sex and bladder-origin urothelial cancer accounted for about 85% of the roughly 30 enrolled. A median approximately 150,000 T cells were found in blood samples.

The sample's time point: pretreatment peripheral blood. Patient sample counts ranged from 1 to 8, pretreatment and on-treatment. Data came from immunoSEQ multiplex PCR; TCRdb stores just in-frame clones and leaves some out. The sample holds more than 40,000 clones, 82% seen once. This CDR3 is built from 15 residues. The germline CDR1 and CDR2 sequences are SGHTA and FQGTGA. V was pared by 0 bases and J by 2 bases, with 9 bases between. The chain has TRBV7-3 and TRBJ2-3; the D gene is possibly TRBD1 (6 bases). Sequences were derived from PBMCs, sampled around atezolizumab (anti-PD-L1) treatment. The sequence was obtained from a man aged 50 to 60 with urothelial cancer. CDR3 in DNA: TGTGCCAGCAGCTTAACGAGGACAGCCACAGATACGCAGTATTTT. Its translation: CASSLTRTATDTQYF.